This paragraph reports one T cell receptor (beta chain). Its antigen remains unidentified. Trimming removed 1 base at V and 7 bases at J, with 4 bases between. This CDR3 has 11 amino acids. Germline V gives CDR1 SNHLY, CDR2 FYNNEI. The data are from a study of beta chain features in type 1 diabetes. Study findings and constraints: The naive, central memory and Treg TCRB repertoires showed an apparent similarity that was greater among patients than among healthy donors.

Expressed TCRB transcripts were sequenced, since all the RNA that had been isolated was reverse transcribed. TCRdb keeps only in-frame clones here, not all; method: immunoSEQ multiplex PCR. The table has 450,000 or so clones, more than 9.5% seen once. The sequencing input was naive CD4+ T cells from blood. This clonotype was obtained from a woman between 18 and 30 years old in good health. V and J are TRBV2 and TRBJ2-5; D uncertain. In DNA, the CDR3 is TGTGCCAGCAGTGAAGTGGTGACCCAGTACTTC. It translates to CASSEVVTQYF.